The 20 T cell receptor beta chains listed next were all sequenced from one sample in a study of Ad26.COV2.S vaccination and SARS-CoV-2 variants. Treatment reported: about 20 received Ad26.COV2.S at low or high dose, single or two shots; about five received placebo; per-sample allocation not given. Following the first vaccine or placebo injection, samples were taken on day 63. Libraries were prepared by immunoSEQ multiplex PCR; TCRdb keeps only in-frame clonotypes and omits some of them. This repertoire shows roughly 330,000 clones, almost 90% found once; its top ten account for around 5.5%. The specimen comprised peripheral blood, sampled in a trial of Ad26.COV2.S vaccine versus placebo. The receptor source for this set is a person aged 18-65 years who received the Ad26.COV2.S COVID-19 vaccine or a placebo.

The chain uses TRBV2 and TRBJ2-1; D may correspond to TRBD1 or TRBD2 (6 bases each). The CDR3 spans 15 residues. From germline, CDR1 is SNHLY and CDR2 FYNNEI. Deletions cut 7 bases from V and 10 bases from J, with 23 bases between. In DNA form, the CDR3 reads TGTGCCAGCACGGGGGCATCGGGTGCAGTAGGAGAGCAGTTCTTC. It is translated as CASTGASGAVGEQFF.

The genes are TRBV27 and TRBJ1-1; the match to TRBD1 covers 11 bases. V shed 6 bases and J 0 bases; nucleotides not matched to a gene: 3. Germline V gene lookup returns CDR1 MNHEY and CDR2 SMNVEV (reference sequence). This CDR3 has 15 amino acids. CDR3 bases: TGTGCCAGCAGAGGACAGGGGGCCATGAACACTGAAGCTTTCTTT. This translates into CASRGQGAMNTEAFF.

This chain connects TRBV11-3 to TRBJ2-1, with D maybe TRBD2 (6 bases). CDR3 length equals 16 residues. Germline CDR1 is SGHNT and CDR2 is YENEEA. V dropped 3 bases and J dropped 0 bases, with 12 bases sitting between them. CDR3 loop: CASSFRVADSYNEQFF. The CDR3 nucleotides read TGTGCCAGCAGCTTTCGGGTAGCGGACTCCTACAATGAGCAGTTCTTC.

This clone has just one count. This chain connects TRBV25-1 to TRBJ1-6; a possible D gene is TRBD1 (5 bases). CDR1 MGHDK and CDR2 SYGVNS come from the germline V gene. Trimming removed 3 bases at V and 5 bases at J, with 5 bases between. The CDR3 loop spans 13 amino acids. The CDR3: CASSDRDNSPLHF. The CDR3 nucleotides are TGTGCCAGCAGTGACAGGGATAATTCACCCCTCCACTTT. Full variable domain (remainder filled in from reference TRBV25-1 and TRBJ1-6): EADIYQTPRYLVIGTGKKITLECSQTMGHDKMYWYQQDPGMELHLIHYSYGVNSTEKGDLSSESTVSRIRTEHFPLTLESARPSHTSQYLCASSDRDNSPLHFGNGTRLTVT.

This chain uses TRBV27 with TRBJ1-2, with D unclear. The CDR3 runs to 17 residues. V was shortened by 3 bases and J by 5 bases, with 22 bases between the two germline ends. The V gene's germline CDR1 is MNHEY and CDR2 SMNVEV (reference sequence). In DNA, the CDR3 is TGTGCCAGCAGTTTCTCAATGGACCCTATTCCTTCGTATGGCTACACCTTC. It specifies CASSFSMDPIPSYGYTF.

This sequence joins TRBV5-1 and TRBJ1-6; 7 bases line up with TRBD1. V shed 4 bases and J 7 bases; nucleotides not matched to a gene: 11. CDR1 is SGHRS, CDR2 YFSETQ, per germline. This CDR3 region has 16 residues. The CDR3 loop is CASSPLQGLGNSPLHF. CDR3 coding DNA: TGCGCCAGCAGCCCTCTACAGGGGTTAGGGAATTCACCCCTCCACTTT.

CDR3 in amino acids: CASRVSGDRYNEQFF. CDR3 sequence (DNA): TGTGCCAGCAGGGTTAGCGGGGACCGATACAATGAGCAGTTCTTC. This chain links TRBV2 with TRBJ2-1, with 8 bases fitting TRBD2. The ends lost 6 bases at V and 4 bases at J; junction bases unmatched: 8. Germline loops: CDR1 SNHLY, CDR2 FYNNEI. CDR3 length equals 15 residues. The variable domain in full, completed from reference TRBV2 and TRBJ2-1, reads EPEVTQTPSHQVTQMGQEVILRCVPISNHLYFYWYRQILGQKVEFLVSFYNNEISEKSEIFDDQFSVERPDGSNFTLKIRSTKLEDSAMYFCASRVSGDRYNEQFFGPGTRLTVL.

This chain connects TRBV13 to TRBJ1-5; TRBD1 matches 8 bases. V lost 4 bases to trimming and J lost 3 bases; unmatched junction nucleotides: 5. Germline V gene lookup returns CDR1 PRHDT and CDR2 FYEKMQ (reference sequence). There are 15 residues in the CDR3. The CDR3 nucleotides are TGTGCCAGCAGCTCCGGACAGGGCCTCAATCAGCCCCAGCATTTT. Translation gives CASSSGQGLNQPQHF.

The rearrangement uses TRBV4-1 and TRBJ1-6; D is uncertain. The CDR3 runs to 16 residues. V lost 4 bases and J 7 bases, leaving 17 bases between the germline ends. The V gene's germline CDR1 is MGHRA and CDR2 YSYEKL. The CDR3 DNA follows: TGCGCCAGCAGCCCTACTGTGGGCAGGAGCAATTCACCCCTCCACTTT. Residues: CASSPTVGRSNSPLHF.

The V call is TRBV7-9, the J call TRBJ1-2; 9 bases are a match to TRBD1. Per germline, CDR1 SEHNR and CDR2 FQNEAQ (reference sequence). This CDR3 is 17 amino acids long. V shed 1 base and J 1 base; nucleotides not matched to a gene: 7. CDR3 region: CASSLVGQGMSNYGYTF. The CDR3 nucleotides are TGTGCCAGCAGCTTAGTGGGACAGGGTATGAGTAACTATGGCTACACCTTC.

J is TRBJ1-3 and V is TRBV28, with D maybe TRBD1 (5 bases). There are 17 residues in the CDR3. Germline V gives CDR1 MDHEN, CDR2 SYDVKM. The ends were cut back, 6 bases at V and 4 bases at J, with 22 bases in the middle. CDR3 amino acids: CASSLYNRGVGGNTIYF. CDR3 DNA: TGTGCCAGCAGCCTCTACAATAGGGGAGTAGGCGGAAACACCATATATTTT. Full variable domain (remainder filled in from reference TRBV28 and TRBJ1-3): DVKVTQSSRYLVKRTGEKVFLECVQDMDHENMFWYRQDPGLGLRLIYFSYDVKMKEKGDIPEGYSVSREKKERFSLILESASTNQTSMYLCASSLYNRGVGGNTIYFGEGSWLTVV.

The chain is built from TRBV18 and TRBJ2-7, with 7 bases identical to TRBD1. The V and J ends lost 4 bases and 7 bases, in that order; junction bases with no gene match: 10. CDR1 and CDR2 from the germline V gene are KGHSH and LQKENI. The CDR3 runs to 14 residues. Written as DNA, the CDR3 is TGTGCCAGCTCACGTCTTGACAGGGCCCAAGAGCAGTACGTC. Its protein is CASSRLDRAQEQYV.

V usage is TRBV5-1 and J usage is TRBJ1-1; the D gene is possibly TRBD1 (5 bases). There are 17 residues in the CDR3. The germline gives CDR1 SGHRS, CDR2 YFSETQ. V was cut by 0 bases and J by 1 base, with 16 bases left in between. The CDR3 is CASSLASSTVTNTEAFF. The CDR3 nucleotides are TGCGCCAGCAGCTTGGCCAGCTCGACAGTCACGAACACTGAAGCTTTCTTT.

The CDR3 region is CASSLSQSGRGDEQFF. The CDR3 coding sequence is TGTGCCAGCAGTTTATCCCAAAGCGGGAGAGGGGATGAGCAGTTCTTC. The chain uses TRBV28 and TRBJ2-1, with 8 positions matching TRBD2. The trim removed 1 base at V and 8 bases at J, leaving 10 bases unmatched. The CDR3 consists of 16 residues. CDR1 is MDHEN, CDR2 SYDVKM, per germline.

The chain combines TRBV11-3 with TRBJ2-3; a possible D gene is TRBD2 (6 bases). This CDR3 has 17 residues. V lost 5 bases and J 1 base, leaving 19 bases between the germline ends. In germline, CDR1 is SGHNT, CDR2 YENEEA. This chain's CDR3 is CASSPRPGLLRTDTQYF. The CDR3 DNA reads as TGTGCCAGCAGCCCCCGCCCGGGACTCCTACGCACAGATACGCAGTATTTT.

The CDR3 spells CASASSLFYEQYF. The CDR3 coding sequence is TGTGCCAGCGCCAGCTCACTATTTTACGAGCAGTACTTC. The rearrangement joins TRBV25-1 to TRBJ2-7; no clear D. This CDR3 is built from 13 residues. V dropped 8 bases and J dropped 4 bases, with 15 bases sitting between them. CDR1 and CDR2 (germline): MGHDK, SYGVNS.

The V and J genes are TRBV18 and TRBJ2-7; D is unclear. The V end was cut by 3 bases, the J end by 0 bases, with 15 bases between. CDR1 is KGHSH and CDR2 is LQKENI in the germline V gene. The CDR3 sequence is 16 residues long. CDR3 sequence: CASSPKSLESSYEQYV. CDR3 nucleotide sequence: TGTGCCAGCTCACCGAAGAGCCTTGAAAGCTCCTACGAGCAGTACGTC.

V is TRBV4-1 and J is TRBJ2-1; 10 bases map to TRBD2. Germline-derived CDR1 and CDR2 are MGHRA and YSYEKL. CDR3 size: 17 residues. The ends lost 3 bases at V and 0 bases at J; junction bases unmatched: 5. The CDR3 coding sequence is TGCGCCAGCAGCCATTCTTCTAGCGGGAGCTCCTACAATGAGCAGTTCTTC. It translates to CASSHSSSGSSYNEQFF.

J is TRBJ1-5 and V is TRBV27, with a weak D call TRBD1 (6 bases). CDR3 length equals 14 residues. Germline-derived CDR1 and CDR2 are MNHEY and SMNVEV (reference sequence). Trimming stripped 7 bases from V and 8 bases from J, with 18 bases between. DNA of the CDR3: TGTGCCAGCAATTACCGGGGGGCTTCGGAGCCCCAGCATTTT. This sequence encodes CASNYRGASEPQHF.

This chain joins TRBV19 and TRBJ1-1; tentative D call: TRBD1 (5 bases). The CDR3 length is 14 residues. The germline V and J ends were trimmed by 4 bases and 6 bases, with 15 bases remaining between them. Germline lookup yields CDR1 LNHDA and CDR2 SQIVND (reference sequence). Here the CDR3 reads CASSSFSGTPEAFF. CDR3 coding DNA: TGTGCCAGTAGTAGTTTTTCGGGGACCCCTGAAGCTTTCTTT.